A single sample is the source of the 7 T cell receptor beta chains below, sequenced in a study of cytomegalovirus exposure and HLA in healthy donors (dated by TCRdb to about 2017). The library was built by means of the immunoSEQ multiplex PCR assay. The multiplex PCR relied on a mix of 60 forward primers for TCR Vbeta segments and 13 reverse primers for TCR Jbeta segments. TCRdb carries this immuneACCESS record with in-frame sequences only. Its versions omit some clonotypes, under half of them owing to an unresolved V gene in the studies checked, with the rest unexplained. For this sample there are about 120,000 clones; around 65% appear just once. Clones ranked in the top ten supply approximately 1.4% of the sample. The sequenced material came from PBMCs. The receptors were gathered from a man aged 18-30 years in good health and CMV-seronegative.

The rearrangement uses TRBV29-1 and TRBJ1-4; 8 nucleotides match TRBD1. The CDR3 contains 14 residues. Germline CDR1 is SQVTM and CDR2 is ANQGSEA. V shed 8 bases and J 8 bases; nucleotides not matched to a gene: 13. CDR3 nucleotides: TGCAGCATAGTACGAACAGGGGGTGGCGAAAAACTGTTTTTT. Amino acids: CSIVRTGGGEKLFF.

The V call is TRBV28, the J call TRBJ2-3; 8 bases agree with TRBD2. J gave up 5 bases and V 2 bases, and 15 bases lay outside the gene matches. Germline-derived CDR1 and CDR2 are MDHEN and SYDVKM. This CDR3 has 18 amino acids. CDR3 protein: CASSLTIAGSNFVDTQYF. The CDR3 DNA reads as TGTGCCAGCAGTTTAACTATAGCGGGGAGTAATTTTGTAGATACGCAGTATTTT.

The chain links TRBV9 to TRBJ1-1; TRBD1 matches at 11 bases. Unmatched junction bases numbered 6, after V lost 0 bases and J lost 5 bases. The V gene's germline CDR1 is SGDLS and CDR2 YYNGEE. The CDR3 loop spans 16 amino acids. The CDR3: CASSVEPGQGGTEAFF. CDR3 sequence (DNA): TGTGCCAGCAGCGTAGAGCCGGGACAGGGGGGGACTGAAGCTTTCTTT. The entire variable domain, with the rest obtained from reference TRBV9 and TRBJ1-1, is as follows: DSGVTQTPKHLITATGQRVTLRCSPRSGDLSVYWYQQSLDQGLQFLIQYYNGEERAKGNILERFSAQQFPDLHSELNLSSLELGDSALYFCASSVEPGQGGTEAFFGQGTRLTVV.

As DNA, the CDR3 is TGTGCCAGCAGCTCTCCAGGCAGACGGACTGGAAACACCATATATTTT. Translated, it gives CASSSPGRRTGNTIYF. The chain employs TRBV7-8 and TRBJ1-3; D remains ambiguous. Germline V gives CDR1 SGHVS, CDR2 FQNEAQ. The V end lost 4 bases, the J end lost 2 bases, and 15 bases lay between the germline ends. CDR3 size: 16 residues.

The V and J genes are TRBV19 and TRBJ2-5, with no clear D. Trimming removed 4 bases from V and 5 bases from J, with 8 bases in between. Germline V gene sequence: CDR1 LNHDA, CDR2 SQIVND (reference sequence). The CDR3 contains 12 residues. CDR3: CASSNRLETQYF. The CDR3 DNA sequence: TGTGCCAGTAGTAATCGGTTGGAGACCCAGTACTTC.

The chain combines TRBV6-1 with TRBJ1-2; weak D call: TRBD1 (6 bases). V gave up 6 bases and J gave up 4 bases, with 15 bases separating them. The CDR3 runs to 14 residues. Looked up from germline, CDR1 is MNHNS and CDR2 is SASEGT. This chain's CDR3 is CASRSGQGVYGYTF. CDR3 in DNA: TGTGCCAGCAGATCGGGACAAGGCGTCTATGGCTACACCTTC.

This clone was counted a few times. This chain links TRBV10-3 with TRBJ1-1; TRBD1 is a possible D gene (6 bases). Trimming shortened V by 4 bases and J by 5 bases, and 14 bases separated the two germline ends. CDR1 is ENHRY and CDR2 is SYGVKD in the germline V gene. The CDR3 is 14 residues long. The CDR3 spells CAISGVGGVTEAFF. DNA of the CDR3: TGTGCCATCAGTGGCGTAGGGGGGGTTACTGAAGCTTTCTTT.